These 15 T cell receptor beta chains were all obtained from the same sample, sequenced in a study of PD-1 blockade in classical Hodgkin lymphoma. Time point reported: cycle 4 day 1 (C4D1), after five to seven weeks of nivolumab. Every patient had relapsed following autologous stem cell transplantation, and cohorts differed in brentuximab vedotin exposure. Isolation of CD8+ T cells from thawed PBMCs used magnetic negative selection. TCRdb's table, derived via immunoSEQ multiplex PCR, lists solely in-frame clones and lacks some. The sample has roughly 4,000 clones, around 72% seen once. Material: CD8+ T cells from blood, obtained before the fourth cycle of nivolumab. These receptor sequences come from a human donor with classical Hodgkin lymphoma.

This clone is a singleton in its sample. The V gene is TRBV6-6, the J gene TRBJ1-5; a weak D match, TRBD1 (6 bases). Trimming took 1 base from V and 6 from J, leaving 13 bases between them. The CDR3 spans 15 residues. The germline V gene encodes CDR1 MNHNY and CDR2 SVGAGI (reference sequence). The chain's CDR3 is CASSYWPGQGQPQHF. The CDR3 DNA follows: TGTGCCAGCAGTTACTGGCCGGGACAAGGTCAGCCCCAGCATTTT.

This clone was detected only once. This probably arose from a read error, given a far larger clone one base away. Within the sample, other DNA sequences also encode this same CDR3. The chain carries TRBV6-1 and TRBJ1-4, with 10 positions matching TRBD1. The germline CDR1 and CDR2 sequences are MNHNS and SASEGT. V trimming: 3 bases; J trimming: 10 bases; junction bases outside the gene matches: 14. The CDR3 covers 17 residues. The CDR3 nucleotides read TGTGCCAGCAGTGAGCCGGGACAGGGGTTAGGGAGCGGAAAACTGTTTTTT. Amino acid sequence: CASSEPGQGLGSGKLFF.

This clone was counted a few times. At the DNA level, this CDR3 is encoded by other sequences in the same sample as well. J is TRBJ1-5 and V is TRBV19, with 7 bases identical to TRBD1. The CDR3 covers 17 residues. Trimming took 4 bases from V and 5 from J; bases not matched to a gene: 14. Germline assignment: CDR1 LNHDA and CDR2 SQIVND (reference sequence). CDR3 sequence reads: CASSTSHRQGADQPQHF. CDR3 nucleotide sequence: TGTGCCAGTAGTACCTCGCACCGACAGGGAGCAGATCAGCCCCAGCATTTT.

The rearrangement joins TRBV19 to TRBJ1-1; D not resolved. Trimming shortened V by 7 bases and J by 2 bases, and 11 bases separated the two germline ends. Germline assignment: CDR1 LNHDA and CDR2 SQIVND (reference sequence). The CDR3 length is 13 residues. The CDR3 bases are TGTGCCAGTACCGTCCCAAGTAACACTGAAGCTTTCTTT. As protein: CASTVPSNTEAFF.

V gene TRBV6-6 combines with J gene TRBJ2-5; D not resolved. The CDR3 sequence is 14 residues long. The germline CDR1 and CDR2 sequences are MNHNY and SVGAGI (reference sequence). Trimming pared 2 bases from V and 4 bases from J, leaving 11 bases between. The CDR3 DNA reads TGTGCCAGCAGTTACGTGGCTTTCGGAGAGACCCAGTACTTC. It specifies CASSYVAFGETQYF.

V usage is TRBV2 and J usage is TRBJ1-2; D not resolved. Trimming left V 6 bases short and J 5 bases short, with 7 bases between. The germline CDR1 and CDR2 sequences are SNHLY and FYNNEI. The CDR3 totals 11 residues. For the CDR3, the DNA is TGTGCCAGCAGAGGGTGGTATGGCTACACCTTC. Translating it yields CASRGWYGYTF.

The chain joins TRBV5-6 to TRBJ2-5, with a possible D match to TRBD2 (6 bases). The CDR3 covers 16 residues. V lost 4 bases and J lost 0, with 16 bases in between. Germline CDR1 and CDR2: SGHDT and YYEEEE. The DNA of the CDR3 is TGTGCCAGCAGCCTGTCGGCCAGGGACTACCAAGAGACCCAGTACTTC. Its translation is CASSLSARDYQETQYF.

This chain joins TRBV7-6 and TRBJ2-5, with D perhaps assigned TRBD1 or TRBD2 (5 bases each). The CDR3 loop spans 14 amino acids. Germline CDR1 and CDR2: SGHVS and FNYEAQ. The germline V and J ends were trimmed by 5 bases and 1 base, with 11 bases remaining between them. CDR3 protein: CASSEWDGQETQYF. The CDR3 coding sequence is TGTGCCAGCAGCGAGTGGGACGGCCAAGAGACCCAGTACTTC.

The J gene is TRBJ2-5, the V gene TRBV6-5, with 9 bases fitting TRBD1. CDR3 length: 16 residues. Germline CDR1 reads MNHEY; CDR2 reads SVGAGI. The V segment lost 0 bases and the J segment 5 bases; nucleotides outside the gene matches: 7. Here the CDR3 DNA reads TGTGCCAGCAGTTACTCGGGACAGGGAATTCTGGAGACCCAGTACTTC. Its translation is CASSYSGQGILETQYF.

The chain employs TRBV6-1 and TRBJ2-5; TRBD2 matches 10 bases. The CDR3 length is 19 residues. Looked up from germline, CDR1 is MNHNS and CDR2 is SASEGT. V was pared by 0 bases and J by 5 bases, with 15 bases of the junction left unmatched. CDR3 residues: CASSEAPGGAGGPRETQYF. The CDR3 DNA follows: TGTGCCAGCAGTGAAGCGCCGGGGGGAGCGGGGGGGCCCAGGGAGACCCAGTACTTC.

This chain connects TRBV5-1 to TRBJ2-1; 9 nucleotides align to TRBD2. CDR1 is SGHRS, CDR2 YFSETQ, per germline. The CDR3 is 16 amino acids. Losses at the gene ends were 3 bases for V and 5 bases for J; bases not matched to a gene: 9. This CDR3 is CASSSPRRGGHNEQFF. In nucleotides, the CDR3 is TGCGCCAGCAGCTCCCCCCGGCGGGGGGGACACAATGAGCAGTTCTTC. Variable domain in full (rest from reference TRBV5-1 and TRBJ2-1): KAGVTQTPRYLIKTRGQQVTLSCSPISGHRSVSWYQQTPGQGLQFLFEYFSETQRNKGNFPGRFSGRQFSNSRSEMNVSTLELGDSALYLCASSSPRRGGHNEQFFGPGTRLTVL.

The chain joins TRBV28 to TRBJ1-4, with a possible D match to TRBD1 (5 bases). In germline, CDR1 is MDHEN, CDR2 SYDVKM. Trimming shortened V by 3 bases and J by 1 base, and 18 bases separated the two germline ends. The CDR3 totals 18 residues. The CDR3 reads CASSFSIRDPGTNEKLFF. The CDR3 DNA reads TGTGCCAGCAGTTTTTCAATCAGGGATCCCGGAACTAATGAAAAACTGTTTTTT.

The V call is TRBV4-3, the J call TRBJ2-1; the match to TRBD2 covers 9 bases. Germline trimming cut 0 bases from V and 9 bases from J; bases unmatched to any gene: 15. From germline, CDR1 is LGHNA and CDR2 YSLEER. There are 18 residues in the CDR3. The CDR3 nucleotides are TGCGCCAGCAGCCAAGACTCTCTACTAGCGGGCCCCCAAGGTGAGCAGTTCTTC. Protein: CASSQDSLLAGPQGEQFF.

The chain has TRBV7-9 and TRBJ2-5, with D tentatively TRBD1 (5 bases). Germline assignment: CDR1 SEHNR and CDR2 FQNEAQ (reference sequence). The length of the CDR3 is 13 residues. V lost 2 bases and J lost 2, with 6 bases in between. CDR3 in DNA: TGTGCCAGCAGCTTATCAGGGCAAGAGACCCAGTACTTC. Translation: CASSLSGQETQYF.

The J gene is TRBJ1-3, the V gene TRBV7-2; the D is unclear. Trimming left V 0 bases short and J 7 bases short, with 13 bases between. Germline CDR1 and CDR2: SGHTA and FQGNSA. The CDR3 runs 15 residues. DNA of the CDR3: TGTGCCAGCAGCTTAGCACCGGCACGTCGGAACACCATATATTTT. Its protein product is CASSLAPARRNTIYF.